This TCR beta chain was recorded in a study of blood T cells in healthy people across ages. A second PCR of roughly 7 to 11 cycles used a sample-barcoded 5' primer and a J-beta primer mix. Via MiXCR, TCRdb re-called the 5' RACE reads, giving one row per CDR3 protein. Of under 1 million distinct CDR3 sequences in the sample, more than 40% are singletons; the top ten hold around 21%. Trimming shortened V by 6 bases and J by 6 bases, and 10 bases separated the two germline ends. The CDR3 is 13 amino acids. CDR1 is SGHRS and CDR2 is YFSETQ in the germline V gene. Sequenced sample: blood. The TCR originated in a man in his 60s in good health. J is TRBJ1-6 and V is TRBV5-1; no clear D gene. CDR3 DNA sequence: TGCGCCAGCAACGAAGAAGGTAATTCACCCCTCCACTTT. Encoded protein: CASNEEGNSPLHF.